This is a list of T cell receptor beta chains from one sample in a study of blood T cells in healthy people across ages. TCRdb ran MiXCR on the 5' RACE reads and lists one entry per CDR3 protein. The sample shows around 1,000,000 distinct CDR3 sequences, under 30% of them seen only once. These data are also associated with another study on T cells of mothers and their children.

Sequencing was performed on blood. The receptors shown here come from a girl aged 2-15 years in good health. Both conserved end residues are part of each CDR3. The D gene is left open where the match is weak. Expanded clones get a size class; other rows say once, few or many, or leave the size out.

J gene,D gene,V gene,clone size,CDR3 DNA,CDR3 protein
TRBJ2-4,.,TRBV28,.,TGTGCCAGCAGTTCCGTCAAAAACATTCAGTACTTC,CASSSVKNIQYF
TRBJ2-1,TRBD2,TRBV5-1,.,TGCGCCAGCAGCTTGGCTAGCGGGAGCCCCTACAATGAGCAGTTCTTC,CASSLASGSPYNEQFF
TRBJ1-1,.,TRBV20-1,.,TGCAGTGCTAACCGTGGGGTTATGACTGAAGCTTTCTTT,CSANRGVMTEAFF
TRBJ2-5,.,TRBV7-2,few,TGTGCCAGCAGCTCCCGGGACTTCCATTCGCAGTACTTC,CASSSRDFHSQYF
TRBJ1-4,TRBD1,TRBV5-1,.,TGCGCCAGCAGTCAGCGCGGGACAGAAGGGGAAAAACTGTTTTTT,CASSQRGTEGEKLFF
TRBJ2-3,.,TRBV4-1,.,TGCGCCAGCAGCCAAGACCTATTCGGGGGCGGTTTAGATACGCAGTATTTT,CASSQDLFGGGLDTQYF
TRBJ2-5,.,TRBV6-5,.,TGTGCCAGCAGTTACCGCTCAGGGGCCGGGGAGACCCAGTACTTC,CASSYRSGAGETQYF
TRBJ2-3,.,TRBV12-3/TRBV12-4,few,TGTGCCAGCAGAAGTGGGACACTCCCCGCGGGGACAGATACGCAGTATTTT,CASRSGTLPAGTDTQYF
TRBJ1-5,.,TRBV27,few,TGTGCCAGCAGCCTTGGACAATTCAATCAGCCCCAGCATTTT,CASSLGQFNQPQHF
TRBJ1-1,.,TRBV7-9,.,TGTGCCAGCTGCGCGGACAGATTTAACACTGAAGCTTTCTTT,CASCADRFNTEAFF
TRBJ2-1,.,TRBV7-9,few,TGTGCCAGCAGCCACCCAGGAGGGCTGGATGAGCAGTTCTTC,CASSHPGGLDEQFF
TRBJ1-1,.,TRBV2,few,TGTGCCACCCCTGACCGATCGAGGACTGAAGCTTTCTTT,CATPDRSRTEAFF
TRBJ2-7,.,TRBV9,few,TGTGCCAGCAGCGTAGACGGGAGCCCCAACTACGAGCAGTACTTC,CASSVDGSPNYEQYF
TRBJ2-1,.,TRBV20-1,.,TGCAGTGCTACGGTTGCGGGGCGGGACTACAATGAGCAGTTCTTC,CSATVAGRDYNEQFF
TRBJ2-5,TRBD2,TRBV24-1,.,TGTGCCACCAGTGATTTGCGCTGGGAGCGGGGGGTCCTCCATGAGACCCAGTACTTC,CATSDLRWERGVLHETQYF
TRBJ2-7,TRBD1,TRBV2,.,TGTGCCAGCAGTTCGACAGGGTTCGGCGAGCAGTACTTC,CASSSTGFGEQYF
TRBJ2-5,.,TRBV7-3,few,TGTGCCAGCAGCTCCCCTAGACCCTCGGGTGCGACCCAGTACTTC,CASSSPRPSGATQYF
TRBJ2-3,.,TRBV7-2,.,TGTGCCAGCCCGCAAAGAAGAGGGGGCGGGAGTCTTACGAATACGCAGTATTTT,CASPQRRGGGSLTNTQYF
TRBJ2-5,.,TRBV4-3,.,TGCGCCAGCAGCCACCGCTCGGACAAAAACCAAGAGACCCAGTACTTC,CASSHRSDKNQETQYF
TRBJ2-1,.,TRBV5-1,.,TGCGCCAGCAGCCAATGGGAGCGGTCCTACAATGAGCAGTTCTTC,CASSQWERSYNEQFF
TRBJ1-5,TRBD1,TRBV28,.,TGTGCCAGTACAGGGGGGGGCAATCAGCCCCAGCATTTT,CASTGGGNQPQHF
TRBJ2-7,.,TRBV7-9,few,TGTGCCAGCAGCTTGGGGGTGGGGGTAAACGAGCAGTACTTC,CASSLGVGVNEQYF
TRBJ2-3,.,TRBV11-2,.,TGTGCCAGCAGCTTATTACAGAATGAAGATACGCAGTATTTT,CASSLLQNEDTQYF
TRBJ1-5,.,TRBV27,few,TGTGCCAGCAGTTTATTGGAAGGCCAGCCCCAGCATTTT,CASSLLEGQPQHF
TRBJ2-5,.,TRBV7-9,once,TGTGCCAGCTGCCTATCGGCGCACTTC,CASCLSAHF
TRBJ2-2,.,TRBV12-3/TRBV12-4,.,TGTGTCAGCAGCCCCACCCGTTGGGGAAGGGGTGGCGGGGAGCTGTTTTTT,CVSSPTRWGRGGGELFF
TRBJ1-2,.,TRBV7-9,.,TGTGCCAGCAGCTTAGACGGAGGATCTAATGGCTACACCTTC,CASSLDGGSNGYTF
TRBJ2-1,TRBD2,TRBV20-1,few,TGCAGTGCTAGATTTGCGGGAGGGCCGATCTACAATGAGCAGTTCTTC,CSARFAGGPIYNEQFF
TRBJ2-2,.,TRBV7-2,few,TGTGCCAGCAGCTTGGGACCCTTGACCGGGGAGCTGTTTTTT,CASSLGPLTGELFF
TRBJ2-5,TRBD2,TRBV7-2,.,TGTGCCAGCAGCTTAGGGCCGGGGGGGCCTGTAGAGACCCAGTACTTC,CASSLGPGGPVETQYF
TRBJ2-7,TRBD1,TRBV19,few,TGTGCCAGTAGTCCTCGACAGGGAATGAGCTACGAGCAGTACTTC,CASSPRQGMSYEQYF
TRBJ2-5,.,TRBV4-1,.,TGCGCCAGCAGCCAAGACAGCGGGCTAGCTGGGGAGACCCAGTACTTC,CASSQDSGLAGETQYF
TRBJ2-5,.,TRBV11-2,.,TGTGCCAGCAGTACACCGTACCAAGAGACCCAGTACTTC,CASSTPYQETQYF
TRBJ1-1,.,TRBV10-3,.,TGTGCCATCGTAGCCGGGCCGGGAACTGAAGCTTTCTTT,CAIVAGPGTEAFF
TRBJ1-5,.,TRBV20-1,few,TGCAGTGCTAGGAATTCCGGCAGTCAGCCCCAGCATTTT,CSARNSGSQPQHF
TRBJ2-1,.,TRBV9,.,TGTGCCAGCAGCCCCCCCGATTACAATGAGCAGTTCTTC,CASSPPDYNEQFF
TRBJ2-1,.,TRBV5-1,.,TGCGCCAGCAGCTCCCATCTTAACAATGAGCAGTTCTTC,CASSSHLNNEQFF
TRBJ1-1,TRBD1,TRBV2,few,TGTGCCAGCAGCGTTACCGGGACAGCGCTGAACACTGAAGCTTTCTTT,CASSVTGTALNTEAFF
TRBJ2-5,.,TRBV29-1,.,TGCAGCGTTGTCACAGAGACCCAGTACTTC,CSVVTETQYF
TRBJ2-5,TRBD2,TRBV7-2,few,TGTGCCAGCAGCGACCAAACGCTCGGGACTAGCGGGGGCGGGGAGACCCAGTACTTC,CASSDQTLGTSGGGETQYF
TRBJ2-1,.,TRBV5-1,few,TGCGCCAGCAGCTCCCCCTCCGGGACGGGCGTCAATGAGCAGTTCTTC,CASSSPSGTGVNEQFF
TRBJ1-5,TRBD1,TRBV4-1,.,TGCGCCAGCAGCCTCTCAGGGGGGACCCATCAGCCCCAGCATTTT,CASSLSGGTHQPQHF
TRBJ2-3,TRBD2,TRBV29-1,few,TGCAGCGTTGGGGAGGGCTCGTCGCAGTATTTT,CSVGEGSSQYF